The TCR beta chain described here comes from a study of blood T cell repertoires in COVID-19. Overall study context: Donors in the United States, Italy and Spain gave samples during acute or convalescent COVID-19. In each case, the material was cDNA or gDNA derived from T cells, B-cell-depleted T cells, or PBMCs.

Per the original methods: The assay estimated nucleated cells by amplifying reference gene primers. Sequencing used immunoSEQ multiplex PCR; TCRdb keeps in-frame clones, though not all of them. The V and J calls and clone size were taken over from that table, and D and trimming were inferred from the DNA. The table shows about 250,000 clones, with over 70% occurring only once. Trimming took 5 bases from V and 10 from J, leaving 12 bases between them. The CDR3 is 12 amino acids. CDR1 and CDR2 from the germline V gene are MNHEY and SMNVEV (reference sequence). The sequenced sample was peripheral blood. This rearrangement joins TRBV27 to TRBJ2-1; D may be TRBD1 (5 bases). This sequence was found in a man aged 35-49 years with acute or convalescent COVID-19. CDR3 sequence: CASSELRGEQFF. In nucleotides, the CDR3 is TGTGCCAGCAGTGAACTAAGGGGCGAGCAGTTCTTC.